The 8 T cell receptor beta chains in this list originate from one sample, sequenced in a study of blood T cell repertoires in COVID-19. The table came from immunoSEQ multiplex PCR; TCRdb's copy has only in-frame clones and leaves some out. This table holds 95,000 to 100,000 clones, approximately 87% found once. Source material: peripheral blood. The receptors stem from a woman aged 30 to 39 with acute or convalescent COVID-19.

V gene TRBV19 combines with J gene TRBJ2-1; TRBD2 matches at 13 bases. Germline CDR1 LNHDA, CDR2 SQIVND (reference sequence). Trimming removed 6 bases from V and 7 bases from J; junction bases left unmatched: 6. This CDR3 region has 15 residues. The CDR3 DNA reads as TGTGCCAGTAGACCGACTAGCGGGGGGAGGAATGAGCAGTTCTTC. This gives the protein CASRPTSGGRNEQFF. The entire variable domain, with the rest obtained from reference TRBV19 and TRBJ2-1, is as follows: DGGITQSPKYLFRKEGQNVTLSCEQNLNHDAMYWYRQDPGQGLRLIYYSQIVNDFQKGDIAEGYSVSREKKESFPLTVTSAQKNPTAFYLCASRPTSGGRNEQFFGPGTRLTVL.

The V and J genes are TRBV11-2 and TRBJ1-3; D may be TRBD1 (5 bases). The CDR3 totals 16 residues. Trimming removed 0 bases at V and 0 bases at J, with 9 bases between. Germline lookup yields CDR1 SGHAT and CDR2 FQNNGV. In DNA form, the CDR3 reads TGTGCCAGCAGCTTAGACAGGGCCCTCTCTGGAAACACCATATATTTT. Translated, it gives CASSLDRALSGNTIYF.

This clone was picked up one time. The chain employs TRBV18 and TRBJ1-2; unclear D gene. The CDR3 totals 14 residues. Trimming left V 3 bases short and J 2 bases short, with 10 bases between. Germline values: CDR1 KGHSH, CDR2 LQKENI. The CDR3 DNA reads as TGTGCCAGCTCACCGGCACAGACAAACTATGGCTACACCTTC. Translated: CASSPAQTNYGYTF. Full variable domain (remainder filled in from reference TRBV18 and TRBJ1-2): NAGVMQNPRHLVRRRGQEARLRCSPMKGHSHVYWYRQLPEEGLKFMVYLQKENIIDESGMPKERFSAEFPKEGPSILRIQQVVRGDSAAYFCASSPAQTNYGYTFGSGTRLTVV.

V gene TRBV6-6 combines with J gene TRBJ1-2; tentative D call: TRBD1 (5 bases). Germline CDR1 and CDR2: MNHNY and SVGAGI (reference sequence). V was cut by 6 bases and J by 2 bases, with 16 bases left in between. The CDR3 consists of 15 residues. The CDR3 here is CASSPSGGRNYGYTF. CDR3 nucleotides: TGTGCCAGCAGCCCTTCCGGGGGACGGAACTATGGCTACACCTTC.

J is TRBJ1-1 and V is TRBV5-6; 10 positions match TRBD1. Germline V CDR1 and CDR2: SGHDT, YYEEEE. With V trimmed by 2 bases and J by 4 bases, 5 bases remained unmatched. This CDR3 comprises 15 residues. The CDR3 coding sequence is TGTGCCAGCAGCTTCCGGGACAGGGGTTTCACTGAAGCTTTCTTT. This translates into CASSFRDRGFTEAFF. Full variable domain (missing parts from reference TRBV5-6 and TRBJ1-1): DAGVTQSPTHLIKTRGQQVTLRCSPKSGHDTVSWYQQALGQGPQFIFQYYEEEERQRGNFPDRFSGHQFPNYSSELNVNALLLGDSALYLCASSFRDRGFTEAFFGQGTRLTVV.

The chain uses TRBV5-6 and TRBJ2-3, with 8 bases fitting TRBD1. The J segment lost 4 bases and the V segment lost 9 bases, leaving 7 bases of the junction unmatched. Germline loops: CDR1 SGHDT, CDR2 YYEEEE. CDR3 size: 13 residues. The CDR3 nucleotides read TGTGCCACTGGACAGGGAGTCGCAGATACGCAGTATTTT. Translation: CATGQGVADTQYF.

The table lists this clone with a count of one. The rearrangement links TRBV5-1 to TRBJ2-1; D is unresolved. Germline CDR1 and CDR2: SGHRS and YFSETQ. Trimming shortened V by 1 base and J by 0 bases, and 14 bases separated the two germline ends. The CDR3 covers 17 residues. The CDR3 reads CASSLSPQWSSYNEQFF. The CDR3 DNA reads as TGCGCCAGCAGCTTGAGCCCCCAATGGAGCTCCTACAATGAGCAGTTCTTC.

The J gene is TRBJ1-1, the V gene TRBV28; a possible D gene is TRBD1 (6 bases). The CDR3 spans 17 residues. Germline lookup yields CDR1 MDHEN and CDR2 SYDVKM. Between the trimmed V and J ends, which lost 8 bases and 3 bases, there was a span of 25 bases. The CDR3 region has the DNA TGTGCCAGCGCCCCTAGGGGGGGGTCGGTATCGCACACTGAAGCTTTCTTT. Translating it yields CASAPRGGSVSHTEAFF.